One sample yielded the 31 T cell receptor beta chains listed below, sequenced in a study of blood T cell repertoires in COVID-19. The protocol was immunoSEQ multiplex PCR, while the TCRdb copy is restricted to in-frame clones and leaves out a portion. The table has under 110,000 clones, 71% seen once; the top ten hold 0.75% to 1%. Specimen: peripheral blood. All receptors derive from a human donor with acute or convalescent COVID-19. The donor label of this sample is uncertain.

V gene TRBV6-6 combines with J gene TRBJ1-3; D is perhaps TRBD1 (5 bases). V lost 5 bases and J 4 bases, leaving 12 bases between the germline ends. This CDR3 is 14 amino acids long. CDR1 is MNHNY and CDR2 is SVGAGI in the germline V gene (reference sequence). The CDR3 DNA follows: TGTGCCAGCAGTCGAGGACAAGCCGGAAACACCATATATTTT. This translates into CASSRGQAGNTIYF.

This clone was seen more than once but under ten times. This sequence joins TRBV19 and TRBJ2-1; 10 nucleotides align to TRBD2. This CDR3 comprises 16 residues. Germline V gives CDR1 LNHDA, CDR2 SQIVND (reference sequence). Unmatched junction bases numbered 4, after V lost 1 base and J lost 4 bases. CDR3 DNA: TGTGCCAGTAGTATAGCAGCGGGGGGGTTTTACAATGAGCAGTTCTTC. Amino acid sequence: CASSIAAGGFYNEQFF.

The chain links TRBV30 to TRBJ2-1, with 13 bases identical to TRBD2. V lost 3 bases, J lost 5 bases, and 4 bases stayed unmatched. The CDR3 runs 15 residues. Looked up from germline, CDR1 is GTSNPN and CDR2 is SVGIG (reference sequence). The CDR3 loop is CAWSSTSGGDNEQFF. Here the CDR3 DNA reads TGTGCCTGGAGCTCAACTAGCGGGGGGGACAATGAGCAGTTCTTC.

V and J are TRBV7-8 and TRBJ2-5, with TRBD2 matching 12 bases. Germline values: CDR1 SGHVS, CDR2 FQNEAQ. The ends lost 5 bases at V and 5 bases at J; junction bases unmatched: 3. CDR3 length: 14 residues. CDR3 loop: CASSGLAGRETQYF. CDR3 nucleotide sequence: TGTGCCAGCAGCGGACTAGCGGGACGGGAGACCCAGTACTTC.

V usage is TRBV12-3 or TRBV12-4 and J usage is TRBJ1-5; 10 positions agree with TRBD1. CDR3 length equals 13 residues. V dropped 6 bases and J dropped 7; count of bases not matched to a gene: 3. The CDR3 loop is CASSRTGGQPQHF. DNA of the CDR3: TGTGCCAGCAGCAGGACAGGGGGGCAGCCCCAGCATTTT.

This clone has a single count. The chain carries TRBV23-1 and TRBJ1-1, with D unresolved. TRBV23-1 is known as an ORF, though its function is uncertain. The V end was cut by 4 bases, the J end by 1 base, with 10 bases between. The CDR3 sequence is 14 residues long. CDR3 coding DNA: TGCGCCAGCAGTCGCCCCAGAGGGAACACTGAAGCTTTCTTT. Protein sequence: CASSRPRGNTEAFF.

This clone was counted between two and nine times. The V and J genes are TRBV4-1 and TRBJ1-2; D gene uncertain. Trimming took off 1 base at V and 4 bases at J, with 13 bases between the two ends. The CDR3 contains 15 residues. Germline loops: CDR1 MGHRA, CDR2 YSYEKL. The CDR3 DNA is TGCGCCAGCAGCCAAGCCCCAGGCAGTATCTATGGCTACACCTTC. Encoded protein: CASSQAPGSIYGYTF.

V gene TRBV5-5 combines with J gene TRBJ1-1; 7 bases line up with TRBD1. Germline trimming cut 4 bases from V and 3 bases from J; bases unmatched to any gene: 3. This CDR3 contains 13 residues. Looked up from germline, CDR1 is SGHKS and CDR2 is YYEKEE (reference sequence). CDR3 amino acids: CASSLTGYTEAFF. The DNA for the CDR3 is TGTGCCAGCAGCCTGACAGGGTACACTGAAGCTTTCTTT.

This clone has just a few counts. The DNA of the CDR3 is TGCGCCAGCAAGGGTTCGGGGTTCCAAGAGACCCAGTACTTC. It specifies CASKGSGFQETQYF. The J gene is TRBJ2-5, the V gene TRBV5-1; possibly TRBD2 for D (5 bases). Per the germline V gene, CDR1 is SGHRS and CDR2 is YFSETQ. V was clipped by 6 bases and J by 1 base, with 13 bases between them. The CDR3 loop spans 14 amino acids. The full variable domain, completed using reference TRBV5-1 and TRBJ2-5, is KAGVTQTPRYLIKTRGQQVTLSCSPISGHRSVSWYQQTPGQGLQFLFEYFSETQRNKGNFPGRFSGRQFSNSRSEMNVSTLELGDSALYLCASKGSGFQETQYFGPGTRLLVL.

This clone showed up just a few times. The chain couples TRBV29-1 to TRBJ2-5, with D perhaps TRBD2 (5 bases). The V end lost 2 bases, the J end lost 4 bases, and 8 bases lay between the germline ends. Germline lookup yields CDR1 SQVTM and CDR2 ANQGSEA. The CDR3 totals 12 residues. This chain's CDR3 is CSVELARETQYF. DNA for the CDR3: TGCAGCGTTGAACTAGCCAGAGAGACCCAGTACTTC.

The chain carries TRBV18 and TRBJ1-4; 7 bases align to TRBD1. Germline V gives CDR1 KGHSH, CDR2 LQKENI. J lost 7 bases, V lost 5 bases, and 7 bases had no gene match. This CDR3 is 14 amino acids long. The CDR3: CASSTGEVGEKLFF. CDR3 nucleotides: TGTGCCAGCTCAACAGGGGAAGTGGGTGAAAAACTGTTTTTT.

In this sample, this clone turned up many times. Other DNA sequences of this sample code for an identical CDR3. V and J are TRBV18 and TRBJ1-1, with 8 bases that match TRBD1. This CDR3 has 15 amino acids. V was clipped by 0 bases and J by 5 bases; unmatched bases: 5. Germline lookup yields CDR1 KGHSH and CDR2 LQKENI. CDR3: CASSPPNRGGTEAFF. In nucleotides, the CDR3 is TGTGCCAGCTCACCACCGAACAGGGGGGGAACTGAAGCTTTCTTT.

The chain combines TRBV15 with TRBJ1-4; weak D call: TRBD1 (6 bases). CDR1 LNHNV and CDR2 YYDKDF come from the germline V gene (reference sequence). The CDR3 is made up of 13 amino acids. V shed 8 bases and J shed 7 bases, with 14 bases lying between them. In nucleotides, the CDR3 is TGTGCCACCGGGGGAGGGGGTAGTGAAAAACTGTTTTTT. Its protein is CATGGGGSEKLFF.

The chain joins TRBV27 to TRBJ1-6; weak D call: TRBD1 (6 bases). CDR3 length: 15 amino acids. CDR1 is MNHEY, CDR2 SMNVEV, per germline (reference sequence). V was trimmed by 7 bases and J by 7 bases, leaving 17 bases between them. The CDR3 DNA sequence: TGTGCCAGCAAAACACAGGGTAGTAAGAATTCACCCCTCCACTTT. Amino acids: CASKTQGSKNSPLHF.

This clone was recorded many times. V and J are TRBV10-2 and TRBJ2-5; 7 bases align to TRBD1. This CDR3 spans 13 amino acids. Per the germline V gene, CDR1 is WSHSY and CDR2 is SAAADI. V lost 8 bases to trimming and J lost 2 bases; unmatched junction nucleotides: 5. The CDR3 bases are TGCGCCAGCTGCAGGGACAGACAAGAGACCCAGTACTTC. Amino acids: CASCRDRQETQYF.

The chain links TRBV19 to TRBJ1-1; a possible D gene is TRBD1 (5 bases). CDR3 length equals 14 residues. The V end lost 5 bases, the J end lost 1 base, and 11 bases lay between the germline ends. In germline, CDR1 is LNHDA, CDR2 SQIVND (reference sequence). CDR3 sequence reads: CASSLDGGNTEAFF. The CDR3 DNA follows: TGTGCCAGTAGTCTCGACGGGGGGAACACTGAAGCTTTCTTT.

This rearrangement joins TRBV5-6 to TRBJ2-7; TRBD1 aligns across 8 bases. With V trimmed by 4 bases and J by 6 bases, 3 bases remained unmatched. Germline V lookup: CDR1 SGHDT, CDR2 YYEEEE. CDR3 length: 12 residues. The CDR3 bases are TGTGCCAGCAGCAAGACAGGGGTCGAGCAGTACGTC. Translated: CASSKTGVEQYV.

This clone was counted a single time. This chain uses TRBV2 with TRBJ2-3, with D possibly TRBD1 on 6 matching bases. Trimming stripped 6 bases from V and 2 bases from J, with 21 bases between. The CDR3 has 17 residues. Germline V gene lookup returns CDR1 SNHLY and CDR2 FYNNEI. CDR3 nucleotide sequence: TGTGCCAGCAGCCCTGGAACAGGGAGAAGGGCCACAGATACGCAGTATTTT. This gives the protein CASSPGTGRRATDTQYF.

The chain uses TRBV19 and TRBJ1-2; no firm D call. Germline V gives CDR1 LNHDA, CDR2 SQIVND (reference sequence). Trimming removed 2 bases from V and 5 bases from J, with 6 bases in between. The CDR3 consists of 12 residues. CDR3 protein: CASSIREYGYTF. CDR3 in DNA: TGTGCCAGTAGTATACGAGAGTATGGCTACACCTTC.

Written as DNA, the CDR3 is TGTGCCAGCAGCTTTGGGACAGGGGATCAGGGCTACACCTTC. It is translated as CASSFGTGDQGYTF. V and J are TRBV7-9 and TRBJ1-2; 10 bases match TRBD1. The CDR3 is made up of 14 amino acids. The ends lost 3 bases at V and 8 bases at J; junction bases unmatched: 6. Germline lookup yields CDR1 SEHNR and CDR2 FQNEAQ (reference sequence).

Details on this clone: At one of its ends the junction is not consistent with the germline gene, which may arise from a read error. This chain joins TRBV6-1 and TRBJ2-5, with D hard to call. This CDR3 is 11 amino acids long. Germline CDR1 MNHNS, CDR2 SASEGT. The CDR3 reads CASSEGPIAHF. The CDR3, as DNA: TGTGCCAGCAGTGAAGGCCCTATTGCCCACTTC.

CDR3 loop: CASSLATVSNEQFF. In DNA form, the CDR3 reads TGCGCCAGCAGCTTGGCGACTGTTAGCAATGAGCAGTTCTTC. The rearrangement links TRBV5-1 to TRBJ2-1; D is uncertain. Germline V gene lookup returns CDR1 SGHRS and CDR2 YFSETQ. With 0 bases removed from V and 6 bases from J, the gap between germline ends came to 10 bases. This CDR3 is built from 14 residues.

The chain employs TRBV4-1 and TRBJ2-5, with a weak D call TRBD1 (6 bases). Deletions cut 6 bases from V and 2 bases from J, with 13 bases between. There are 14 residues in the CDR3. Germline V gives CDR1 MGHRA, CDR2 YSYEKL. CDR3: CASSRLQGQETQYF. CDR3 DNA: TGCGCCAGCAGTCGTCTACAGGGACAAGAGACCCAGTACTTC.

The chain recombines TRBV5-6 with TRBJ2-7; the match to TRBD2 covers 12 bases. This CDR3 has 19 amino acids. Per germline, CDR1 SGHDT and CDR2 YYEEEE. Trimming removed 4 bases from V and 3 bases from J; junction bases left unmatched: 17. The CDR3 region has the DNA TGTGCCAGCAGCCCCTTTCTAGCGGGGGGGCGGCAGGGAGTCTACGAGCAGTACTTC. Translated, it gives CASSPFLAGGRQGVYEQYF. Full variable domain (remainder filled in from reference TRBV5-6 and TRBJ2-7): DAGVTQSPTHLIKTRGQQVTLRCSPKSGHDTVSWYQQALGQGPQFIFQYYEEEERQRGNFPDRFSGHQFPNYSSELNVNALLLGDSALYLCASSPFLAGGRQGVYEQYFGPGTRLTVT.

The genes are TRBV2 and TRBJ2-3; 10 positions match TRBD2. The CDR3 extends over 15 amino acids. Germline CDR1 reads SNHLY; CDR2 reads FYNNEI. Trimming cost V 9 bases and J 2 bases; bases outside gene matches: 8. The CDR3 DNA follows: TGTGCCAGGGGCGCTAGCGGGGGCTACACAGATACGCAGTATTTT. Translating it yields CARGASGGYTDTQYF.

The chain links TRBV7-9 to TRBJ1-1; D unclear. CDR3 length: 14 residues. Trimming shortened V by 2 bases and J by 1 base, and 8 bases separated the two germline ends. Germline CDR1 SEHNR, CDR2 FQNEAQ (reference sequence). The CDR3 spells CASSLNGGNTEAFF. The CDR3 bases are TGTGCCAGCAGCTTAAATGGAGGGAACACTGAAGCTTTCTTT.

The V gene is TRBV5-1, the J gene TRBJ2-7; 12 bases are shared with TRBD2. The ends lost 3 bases at V and 2 bases at J; junction bases unmatched: 3. Germline values: CDR1 SGHRS, CDR2 YFSETQ. CDR3 length: 15 amino acids. CDR3 coding DNA: TGCGCCAGCAGCTCGGGACTAGCGGGTCCCTACGAGCAGTACTTC. Translation gives CASSSGLAGPYEQYF.

This sequence joins TRBV6-5 and TRBJ2-2; 8 bases map to TRBD1. Germline V gene sequence: CDR1 MNHEY, CDR2 SVGAGI. V shed 6 bases, J shed 6 bases, and the junction held 6 bases outside the gene matches. The CDR3 is 14 residues long. The CDR3 DNA reads TGTGCCAGCAGATCGCAGGGGGCGTCCGGGGAGCTGTTTTTT. Its protein is CASRSQGASGELFF.

The J gene is TRBJ1-2, the V gene TRBV5-1; possibly TRBD1 for D (6 bases). V dropped 0 bases and J dropped 7 bases, with 10 bases sitting between them. This CDR3 has 13 residues. Germline loops: CDR1 SGHRS, CDR2 YFSETQ. Here the CDR3 DNA reads TGCGCCAGCAGCTTGGAACAGGGAAGTGGCTACACCTTC. Its protein is CASSLEQGSGYTF.

The rearrangement joins TRBV14 to TRBJ1-6, with D tentatively TRBD1 (6 bases). The CDR3 length is 16 residues. Per the germline V gene, CDR1 is SGHDN and CDR2 is FVKESK. The V end was cut by 1 base, the J end by 2 bases, with 9 bases between. The CDR3 region has the DNA TGTGCCAGCAGCCAAGCAGGGGACGCCTATAATTCACCCCTCCACTTT. This encodes CASSQAGDAYNSPLHF. The whole variable domain, remainder taken from reference TRBV14 and TRBJ1-6, is EAGVTQFPSHSVIEKGQTVTLRCDPISGHDNLYWYRRVMGKEIKFLLHFVKESKQDESGMPNNRFLAERTGGTYSTLKVQPAELEDSGVYFCASSQAGDAYNSPLHFGNGTRLTVT.

DNA for the CDR3: TGTGCCAGCAGCCCCAATGGGGGCGCGGGCACTGAAGCTTTCTTT. This sequence encodes CASSPNGGAGTEAFF. V gene TRBV6-6 combines with J gene TRBJ1-1, with a weak D call TRBD1 (6 bases). Trimming cost V 6 bases and J 4 bases, with 18 bases left between them. The CDR3 covers 15 residues. Germline V gene data show CDR1 as MNHNY and CDR2 as SVGAGI (reference sequence).